These 2 T cell receptor beta chains came from one sample sequenced in a study of Graves' ophthalmopathy and Graves' hyperthyroidism. Amplified material comprised TCR beta CDR3 regions derived from RNA transcripts. RT-PCR was first run with HTBI primers, then multiplex PCR in a second round. TCRdb redid the calling of the multiplex PCR reads with MiXCR, one entry per CDR3 protein. The profile shows around 340,000 distinct CDR3 sequences, about 17% of them singletons. The sequenced material came from peripheral blood. The receptors come from an adult man with Graves' ophthalmopathy.

Ten or more counts support this clonotype. J is TRBJ1-2 and V is TRBV29-1; D not resolved. V lost 6 bases and J lost 6, with 20 bases in between. The CDR3 is 14 amino acids. CDR1 is SQVTM, CDR2 ANQGSEA, per germline. The DNA of the CDR3 is TGCAGCGTCCCGGACCCTAGGACGTCAGATGGCTACACCTTC. Amino acids: CSVPDPRTSDGYTF.

This clonotype was seen ten or more times. The V and J genes are TRBV6-5 and TRBJ2-7; 8 bases agree with TRBD1. This CDR3 region has 14 residues. Germline V gene sequence: CDR1 MNHEY, CDR2 SVGAGI. J gave up 3 bases and V 1 base, and 2 bases lay outside the gene matches. CDR3 in amino acids: CASSYWTGNYEQYF. For the CDR3, the DNA is TGTGCCAGCAGTTACTGGACAGGGAACTACGAGCAGTACTTC.